The 7 T cell receptor beta chains in this list originate from one sample, sequenced in a study of cytotoxic CD8 clonotypes in ibrutinib-treated CLL. Clones were sequenced by immunoSEQ multiplex PCR, and TCRdb holds only the in-frame ones, with some missing. Of 110,000 to 150,000 clones listed, roughly 76% are singletons. The sequences come from PBMCs, collected after 24 months of ibrutinib treatment. The receptors come from a human donor with chronic lymphocytic leukemia.

This chain links TRBV10-3 with TRBJ2-7; tentatively, D is TRBD2 (5 bases). Germline CDR1 ENHRY, CDR2 SYGVKD. This CDR3 is built from 12 residues. Between the trimmed V and J ends, which lost 8 bases and 5 bases, there was a span of 13 bases. The CDR3 coding sequence is TGTGCCATCTCTAGTAACGGGGACGAGCAGTACTTC. This sequence encodes CAISSNGDEQYF.

The J gene is TRBJ1-2, the V gene TRBV28, with D possibly being TRBD1 (5 bases). CDR3 length equals 13 residues. Between the trimmed V and J ends, which lost 6 bases and 3 bases, there was a span of 11 bases. Germline CDR1 MDHEN, CDR2 SYDVKM. For the CDR3, the DNA is TGTGCCAGCAGGGGGGACGCACACTATGGCTACACCTTC. Translation: CASRGDAHYGYTF.

V gene TRBV11-1 combines with J gene TRBJ1-2, with D possibly matching TRBD1 (5 bases). The CDR3 extends over 14 amino acids. Per germline, CDR1 SGHAT and CDR2 FQDESV (reference sequence). V shed 1 base and J shed 4 bases, with 10 bases lying between them. The CDR3 DNA reads as TGTGCCAGCAGCTTAGACAGGATTTCCTATGGCTACACCTTC. It codes for CASSLDRISYGYTF.

This chain connects TRBV13 to TRBJ2-1; D gene ambiguous. The CDR3 loop spans 17 amino acids. The V gene's germline CDR1 is PRHDT and CDR2 FYEKMQ (reference sequence). The V end was cut by 2 bases, the J end by 3 bases, with 17 bases between. CDR3 sequence: CASSLSPDLPLYNEQFF. The CDR3 DNA sequence: TGTGCCAGCAGCTTATCGCCAGACCTTCCCCTCTACAATGAGCAGTTCTTC.

The genes are TRBV18 and TRBJ2-3, with D possibly matching TRBD2 (6 bases). The germline gives CDR1 KGHSH, CDR2 LQKENI. Between the trimmed V and J ends, which lost 6 bases and 0 bases, there was a span of 19 bases. The CDR3 has 17 residues. DNA of the CDR3: TGTGCCAGCTCCGCGGGGTTGTTAGCACCCAGCACAGATACGCAGTATTTT. It is translated as CASSAGLLAPSTDTQYF. Supplemented by reference TRBV18 and TRBJ2-3, the full variable domain reads NAGVMQNPRHLVRRRGQEARLRCSPMKGHSHVYWYRQLPEEGLKFMVYLQKENIIDESGMPKERFSAEFPKEGPSILRIQQVVRGDSAAYFCASSAGLLAPSTDTQYFGPGTRLTVL.

The chain carries TRBV7-6 and TRBJ2-1; 12 bases align to TRBD2. Germline trimming cut 5 bases from V and 10 bases from J; bases unmatched to any gene: 12. The length of the CDR3 is 16 residues. Germline-derived CDR1 and CDR2 are SGHVS and FNYEAQ. Here the CDR3 reads CASSPPRLAGVSEQFF. DNA of the CDR3: TGTGCCAGCAGCCCCCCCCGACTAGCGGGAGTCAGCGAGCAGTTCTTC. The whole variable domain, remainder taken from reference TRBV7-6 and TRBJ2-1, is GAGVSQSPRYKVTKRGQDVALRCDPISGHVSLYWYRQALGQGPEFLTYFNYEAQQDKSGLPNDRFSAERPEGSISTLTIQRTEQRDSAMYRCASSPPRLAGVSEQFFGPGTRLTVL.

The chain has TRBV4-1 and TRBJ2-7, with 8 bases identical to TRBD1. J gave up 3 bases and V 0 bases, and 7 bases lay outside the gene matches. The CDR3 has 16 amino acids. Germline CDR1 MGHRA, CDR2 YSYEKL. CDR3 DNA sequence: TGCGCCAGCAGCCAAGATAGGGACAGGACCTACTACGAGCAGTACTTC. It yields the protein CASSQDRDRTYYEQYF.